Each of the 23 T cell receptor beta chains below was sequenced from the same sample in a study of cytomegalovirus exposure and HLA in healthy donors. PCR amplification relied on 60 Vbeta primers (plus 13 Jbeta primers). Only in-frame clones appear in the TCRdb table, and some are missing; sequencing was by immunoSEQ multiplex PCR. The sample holds more than 90,000 clones, around 76% seen once. The specimen was PBMCs. The receptors derive from a man between 35 and 55 years old in good health and CMV-seropositive.

DNA for the CDR3: TGCGCCAGCAGCTTGGAGGCCCAGGGGGGTAGTGAAAAACTGTTTTTT. It encodes CASSLEAQGGSEKLFF. The rearrangement links TRBV5-1 to TRBJ1-4, with 7 bases that match TRBD1. V was clipped by 0 bases and J by 7 bases; unmatched bases: 9. Germline V gene sequence: CDR1 SGHRS, CDR2 YFSETQ. This CDR3 has 16 residues.

The V gene is TRBV5-5, the J gene TRBJ1-1; 7 bases are shared with TRBD1. The germline V gene encodes CDR1 SGHKS and CDR2 YYEKEE (reference sequence). This CDR3 is 13 amino acids long. V dropped 4 bases and J dropped 8; count of bases not matched to a gene: 8. The CDR3, as DNA: TGTGCCAGCAGCCGACGGGACAGCCGAGAAGCTTTCTTT. Protein: CASSRRDSREAFF.

V usage is TRBV7-2 and J usage is TRBJ2-2; 8 bases match TRBD2. There are 15 residues in the CDR3. J gave up 5 bases and V 7 bases, and 9 bases lay outside the gene matches. Germline V CDR1 and CDR2: SGHTA, FQGNSA. In nucleotides, the CDR3 is TGTGCCAGCAAAACGACTAGCGTTACTACCGGGGAGCTGTTTTTT. Its translation: CASKTTSVTTGELFF. The full variable domain, its missing parts supplied by reference TRBV7-2 and TRBJ2-2, is GAGVSQSPSNKVTEKGKDVELRCDPISGHTALYWYRQSLGQGLEFLIYFQGNSAPDKSGLPSDRFSAERTGGSVSTLTIQRTQQEDSAVYLCASKTTSVTTGELFFGEGSRLTVL.

This rearrangement joins TRBV11-2 to TRBJ2-7, with 9 positions matching TRBD1. V lost 1 base to trimming and J lost 3 bases; unmatched junction nucleotides: 4. Germline V gene lookup returns CDR1 SGHAT and CDR2 FQNNGV. This CDR3 is built from 15 residues. The CDR3 DNA reads as TGTGCCAGCAGCTTAGCGGGGGGACAGGGCTACGAGCAGTACTTC. Translating it yields CASSLAGGQGYEQYF.

J is TRBJ1-2 and V is TRBV27, with no clear D. The ends were cut back, 5 bases at V and 1 base at J, with 14 bases in the middle. In germline, CDR1 is MNHEY, CDR2 SMNVEV (reference sequence). The CDR3 loop spans 15 amino acids. The CDR3 region has the DNA TGTGCCAGCAGTCCCTTAGTGGGAGGTAACTATGGCTACACCTTC. Translation gives CASSPLVGGNYGYTF.

This chain connects TRBV10-3 to TRBJ1-5; the match to TRBD1 covers 11 bases. J lost 4 bases, V lost 8 bases, and 4 bases had no gene match. CDR1 ENHRY and CDR2 SYGVKD come from the germline V gene. The CDR3 is 14 amino acids. The chain's CDR3 is CAIGGTGGNQPQHF. The DNA of the CDR3 is TGTGCCATCGGGGGGACAGGGGGGAATCAGCCCCAGCATTTT.

The chain uses TRBV18 and TRBJ2-1; 8 nucleotides agree with TRBD1. CDR1 KGHSH and CDR2 LQKENI come from the germline V gene. This CDR3 is 14 amino acids long. Germline trimming cut 1 base from V and 9 bases from J; bases unmatched to any gene: 5. The chain's CDR3 is CASSPRQGAGEQFF. CDR3 DNA sequence: TGTGCCAGCTCACCACGGCAGGGGGCTGGTGAGCAGTTCTTC.

This chain uses TRBV5-1 with TRBJ1-5; D may be TRBD1 (6 bases). Trimming took off 0 bases at V and 7 bases at J, with 14 bases between the two ends. This CDR3 region has 15 residues. Germline CDR1 and CDR2: SGHRS and YFSETQ. CDR3 region: CASSLGVGAGQPQHF. The CDR3 DNA follows: TGCGCCAGCAGCTTGGGGGTGGGGGCCGGACAGCCCCAGCATTTT.

This clone was observed a handful of times. J is TRBJ1-2 and V is TRBV4-1; D call uncertain. CDR3 size: 15 residues. Germline CDR1 MGHRA, CDR2 YSYEKL. Trimming took 0 bases from V and 5 from J, leaving 13 bases between them. As DNA, the CDR3 is TGCGCCAGCAGCCAAGATAGCGGGGATCGATATGGCTACACCTTC. This gives the protein CASSQDSGDRYGYTF.

The chain is built from TRBV11-2 and TRBJ1-2; 8 bases agree with TRBD1. CDR1 is SGHAT, CDR2 FQNNGV, per germline. Trimming cost V 5 bases and J 5 bases; bases outside gene matches: 13. The CDR3 has 16 amino acids. CDR3 protein: CASSLIRGQGGYGYTF. As DNA, the CDR3 is TGTGCCAGCAGCCTGATCCGCGGACAGGGAGGGTATGGCTACACCTTC. The full variable domain, with the rest looked up from reference TRBV11-2 and TRBJ1-2, is EAGVAQSPRYKIIEKRQSVAFWCNPISGHATLYWYQQILGQGPKLLIQFQNNGVVDDSQLPKDRFSAERLKGVDSTLKIQPAKLEDSAVYLCASSLIRGQGGYGYTFGSGTRLTVV.

J is TRBJ2-3 and V is TRBV5-1; 9 bases fit TRBD2. This CDR3 has 15 residues. J was trimmed by 4 bases and V by 0 bases; bases with no gene match: 3. Germline values: CDR1 SGHRS, CDR2 YFSETQ. The CDR3 nucleotides are TGCGCCAGCAGCTTGGTAGCGGGGGCCGCAGATACGCAGTATTTT. Translated, it gives CASSLVAGAADTQYF.

The chain is built from TRBV5-4 and TRBJ1-2; D is ambiguous. There are 15 residues in the CDR3. Germline loops: CDR1 SGHNT, CDR2 YYREEE (reference sequence). Trimming cost V 3 bases and J 4 bases, with 16 bases left between them. CDR3 residues: CASSSAQGRGYGYTF. Written as DNA, the CDR3 is TGTGCCAGCAGCTCAGCACAAGGACGGGGCTATGGCTACACCTTC.

There are a few counts of this clone. V is TRBV9 and J is TRBJ1-2; D might be TRBD1 (6 bases). The germline V and J ends were trimmed by 1 base and 14 bases, with 15 bases remaining between them. The germline gives CDR1 SGDLS, CDR2 YYNGEE. The CDR3 runs to 12 residues. CDR3 nucleotide sequence: TGTGCCAGCAGCGTACCCGGACAGCCCCAGACCTTC. This encodes CASSVPGQPQTF.

Concerning this clone: The sample holds other DNA sequences that translate to the same CDR3. This rearrangement joins TRBV2 to TRBJ2-4; D possibly corresponds to TRBD2 (5 bases). Between the trimmed V and J ends, which lost 7 bases and 0 bases, there was a span of 7 bases. The CDR3 loop spans 13 amino acids. Germline V gives CDR1 SNHLY, CDR2 FYNNEI. The CDR3 sequence is CASTGLAKNIQYF. The CDR3 nucleotides are TGTGCCAGCACAGGACTAGCCAAAAACATTCAGTACTTC.

This clone was counted once. The chain has TRBV10-3 and TRBJ2-3; 14 bases are shared with TRBD2. CDR3 length: 17 amino acids. V was clipped by 8 bases and J by 5 bases; unmatched bases: 12. Germline CDR1 is ENHRY and CDR2 is SYGVKD. The CDR3 sequence: CAIPGTSGGPLRDTQYF. CDR3 coding DNA: TGTGCCATCCCTGGGACTAGCGGGGGCCCTCTTAGAGATACGCAGTATTTT.

This clone has more than one count but fewer than ten. The chain joins TRBV6-6 to TRBJ2-5; 9 nucleotides match TRBD1. The CDR3 totals 16 residues. The junction had 11 bases not matched to a gene; V was cut back by 5 bases and J by 4 bases. CDR1 and CDR2 from the germline V gene are MNHNY and SVGAGI (reference sequence). In nucleotides, the CDR3 is TGTGCCAGCAGTACTTACAGGGGGCGAGTTGCAGAGACCCAGTACTTC. Translated: CASSTYRGRVAETQYF.

The J gene is TRBJ1-2, the V gene TRBV11-2; TRBD1 aligns across 12 bases. CDR3 length: 16 amino acids. Losses at the gene ends were 5 bases for V and 8 bases for J; bases not matched to a gene: 12. Germline-derived CDR1 and CDR2 are SGHAT and FQNNGV. The CDR3 DNA reads TGTGCCAGCAGCACCGGGACAGGGGGCGCCTTAGGGGGCTACACCTTC. Translating gives CASSTGTGGALGGYTF.

The V gene is TRBV5-4, the J gene TRBJ2-1; TRBD2 matches at 11 bases. The V segment lost 3 bases and the J segment 5 bases; nucleotides outside the gene matches: 4. CDR1 and CDR2 from the germline V gene are SGHNT and YYREEE (reference sequence). This CDR3 is built from 15 residues. The CDR3 here is CASSSGLAVNNEQFF. CDR3 DNA: TGTGCCAGCAGCTCGGGACTAGCGGTCAACAATGAGCAGTTCTTC.

The gene calls are TRBV5-4 and TRBJ1-2; D is perhaps TRBD1 (5 bases). The CDR3 totals 11 residues. From germline, CDR1 is SGHNT and CDR2 YYREEE (reference sequence). The germline V and J ends were trimmed by 10 bases and 8 bases, with 15 bases remaining between them. The CDR3 here is CAGQQGDGYTF. Written as DNA, the CDR3 is TGTGCCGGGCAGCAGGGCGACGGCTACACCTTC.

The chain uses TRBV7-8 and TRBJ1-2; D unclear. This CDR3 is built from 13 residues. Germline assignment: CDR1 SGHVS and CDR2 FQNEAQ. Trimming removed 4 bases from V and 8 bases from J, with 14 bases in between. Here the CDR3 reads CASSSTSFGGYTF. CDR3 nucleotide sequence: TGTGCCAGCAGCTCCACCTCATTCGGGGGCTACACCTTC.

V is TRBV9 and J is TRBJ1-3; 7 nucleotides align to TRBD1. The CDR3 consists of 16 residues. V lost 3 bases, J lost 0 bases, and 6 bases stayed unmatched. From germline, CDR1 is SGDLS and CDR2 YYNGEE. For the CDR3, the DNA is TGTGCCAGCAGCGACCGGGACAGTCACTCTGGAAACACCATATATTTT. It yields the protein CASSDRDSHSGNTIYF.

V and J are TRBV6-1 and TRBJ1-2; D is ambiguous. V lost 1 base, J lost 0 bases, and 6 bases lay in between. The CDR3 is 14 amino acids. CDR1 is MNHNS and CDR2 is SASEGT in the germline V gene. CDR3 bases: TGTGCCAGCAGTGAAGGTTCAGCTAACTATGGCTACACCTTC. Amino acid sequence: CASSEGSANYGYTF.

V gene TRBV5-1 combines with J gene TRBJ1-5; maybe TRBD1 (6 bases). V gave up 3 bases and J gave up 2 bases, with 15 bases separating them. This CDR3 is built from 16 residues. Germline V gives CDR1 SGHRS, CDR2 YFSETQ. CDR3: CASSCLKQGCNQPQHF. The CDR3, as DNA: TGCGCCAGCAGCTGTCTAAAACAGGGCTGCAATCAGCCCCAGCATTTT. The full variable domain, rest sourced from reference TRBV5-1 and TRBJ1-5, is KAGVTQTPRYLIKTRGQQVTLSCSPISGHRSVSWYQQTPGQGLQFLFEYFSETQRNKGNFPGRFSGRQFSNSRSEMNVSTLELGDSALYLCASSCLKQGCNQPQHFGDGTRLSIL.